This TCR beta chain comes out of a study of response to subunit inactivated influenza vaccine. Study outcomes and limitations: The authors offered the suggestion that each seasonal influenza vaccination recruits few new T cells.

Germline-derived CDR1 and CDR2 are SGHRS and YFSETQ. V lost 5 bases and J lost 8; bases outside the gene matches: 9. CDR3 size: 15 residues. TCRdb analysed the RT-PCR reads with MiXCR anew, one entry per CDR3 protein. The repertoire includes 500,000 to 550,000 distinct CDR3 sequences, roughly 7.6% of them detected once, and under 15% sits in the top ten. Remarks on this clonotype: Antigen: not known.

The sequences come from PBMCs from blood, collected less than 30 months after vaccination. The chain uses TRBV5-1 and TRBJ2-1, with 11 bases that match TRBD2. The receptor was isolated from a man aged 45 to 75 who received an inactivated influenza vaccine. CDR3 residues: CASSSTSGSWDEQFF. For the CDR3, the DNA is TGCGCCAGCAGTTCCACTAGCGGGAGTTGGGATGAGCAGTTCTTC.